Below are 20 T cell receptor beta chains sequenced from a single sample in a study of blood T cells in healthy people across ages. Primers used in a second PCR of about 6 to 11 cycles were a sample-barcoded 5' primer and a J-beta primer mix. Via MiXCR, TCRdb re-called the 5' RACE reads, giving one row per CDR3 protein. The sample shows some 800,000 distinct CDR3 sequences, 20% to 25% of them seen only once. These data also featured in a second study, about T cells of mothers and their children.

Sample: blood. These receptors were obtained from a boy aged 5-17 years in good health.

This clonotype was counted a few times. The genes are TRBV29-1 and TRBJ2-5, with TRBD1 matching over 10 bases. The last part of the DNA fits TRBJ2-1 better; the J call may be wrong. CDR1 SQVTM and CDR2 ANQGSEA come from the germline V gene. This CDR3 has 14 amino acids. DNA of the CDR3: TGCAGCGGGGGGAGGGGGACAGGGGAAGATGAGCAGTTCTTC. This encodes CSGGRGTGEDEQFF.

J is TRBJ2-1 and V is TRBV27, with a weak D call TRBD2 (7 bases). Trimming left V 3 bases short and J 3 bases short, with 15 bases between. The CDR3 consists of 16 residues. Per germline, CDR1 MNHEY and CDR2 SMNVEV (reference sequence). The CDR3 reads CASSFGGGGNYNEQFF. As DNA, the CDR3 is TGTGCCAGCAGTTTTGGGGGGGGCGGGAACTACAATGAGCAGTTCTTC.

The chain is built from TRBV19 and TRBJ2-2, with 8 bases that match TRBD2. Germline loops: CDR1 LNHDA, CDR2 SQIVND (reference sequence). After removal of 6 bases from V and 7 bases from J, the junction contained 10 bases not matched to a gene. This CDR3 spans 15 amino acids. CDR3 protein: CASRVGLAGIGELFF. Here the CDR3 DNA reads TGTGCCAGTAGGGTCGGGCTAGCGGGTATCGGGGAGCTGTTTTTT.

In this sample, this clonotype turned up a few times. The chain joins TRBV20-1 to TRBJ2-3; D gene uncertain. The germline V and J ends were trimmed by 1 base and 1 base, with 9 bases remaining between them. Germline values: CDR1 DFQATT, CDR2 SNEGSKA (reference sequence). The CDR3 runs to 14 residues. The CDR3 spells CSARGSTCTDTQYF. DNA for the CDR3: TGCAGTGCTAGAGGGAGCACCTGCACAGATACGCAGTATTTT.

In nucleotides, the CDR3 is TGCAGCGCTCCGGGACAAGGGGGAGGCTACACCTTC. It specifies CSAPGQGGGYTF. J is TRBJ1-2 and V is TRBV29-1, with D perhaps matching TRBD1 (6 bases). V lost 7 bases to trimming and J lost 8 bases, with 17 bases between them. CDR1 is SQVTM and CDR2 is ANQGSEA in the germline V gene. The CDR3 totals 12 residues. The full variable domain, with the rest looked up from reference TRBV29-1 and TRBJ1-2, is SAVISQKPSRDICQRGTSLTIQCQVDSQVTMMFWYRQQPGQSLTLIATANQGSEATYESGFVIDKFPISRPNLTFSTLTVSNMSPEDSSIYLCSAPGQGGGYTFGSGTRLTVV.

This clonotype was detected a few times. This rearrangement joins TRBV7-2 to TRBJ2-1; possibly TRBD2 for D (5 bases). Germline V gives CDR1 SGHTA, CDR2 FQGNSA. V lost 3 bases, J lost 3 bases, and 9 bases lay in between. The CDR3 totals 14 residues. CDR3 DNA: TGTGCCAGCAGCTTCAGCGGAGGCTACAATGAGCAGTTCTTC. The encoded protein is CASSFSGGYNEQFF.

This clonotype was recorded only once. In nucleotides, the CDR3 is TGTGCCAGCTCACCAGACGGGGGGTCTTGGAATGAGCAGTTCTTC. Translation gives CASSPDGGSWNEQFF. V and J are TRBV18 and TRBJ2-5, with 7 bases lining up with TRBD2. The DNA end is a closer match to TRBJ2-1, so the J assignment may be wrong. The CDR3 loop spans 15 amino acids. Germline CDR1 and CDR2: KGHSH and LQKENI.

The DNA for the CDR3 is TGTGCCAGCAGTGACTCCGCCCACAGCTGGGAGACCCAGTACTTC. Protein: CASSDSAHSWETQYF. The chain joins TRBV2 to TRBJ2-5, with D hard to call. This CDR3 comprises 15 residues. V lost 3 bases and J lost 5, with 16 bases in between. Germline-derived CDR1 and CDR2 are SNHLY and FYNNEI. Complete variable domain (other parts from reference TRBV2 and TRBJ2-5): EPEVTQTPSHQVTQMGQEVILRCVPISNHLYFYWYRQILGQKVEFLVSFYNNEISEKSEIFDDQFSVERPDGSNFTLKIRSTKLEDSAMYFCASSDSAHSWETQYFGPGTRLLVL.

This chain connects TRBV14 to TRBJ1-2, with 7 bases that match TRBD1. The germline CDR1 and CDR2 sequences are SGHDN and FVKESK. CDR3 length: 17 amino acids. Trimming cost V 0 bases and J 3 bases; bases outside gene matches: 10. DNA for the CDR3: TGTGCCAGCAGCCAAGAGACAGGGAGAAAGCGTGACTATGGCTACACCTTC. This translates into CASSQETGRKRDYGYTF.

The table lists this clonotype with a few counts. This chain joins TRBV6-5 and TRBJ1-5; 8 nucleotides match TRBD1. With V trimmed by 7 bases and J by 0 bases, 5 bases remained unmatched. CDR3 size: 15 residues. Germline values: CDR1 MNHEY, CDR2 SVGAGI. CDR3 sequence (DNA): TGTGCCAGCAAACCGACAGGGGATAGCAATCAGCCCCAGCATTTT. It codes for CASKPTGDSNQPQHF.

The chain links TRBV4-3 to TRBJ2-1; 8 bases fit TRBD2. CDR1 is LGHNA, CDR2 YSLEER, per germline. Trimming took 0 bases from V and 8 from J; bases not matched to a gene: 6. The CDR3 is 15 amino acids. CDR3 coding DNA: TGCGCCAGCAGCCAAGATTACGGGGGGGCTGATGAGCAGTTCTTC. Protein: CASSQDYGGADEQFF.

This sequence joins TRBV29-1 and TRBJ2-1; the D is unclear. The germline gives CDR1 SQVTM, CDR2 ANQGSEA. This CDR3 contains 11 residues. Trimming shortened V by 5 bases and J by 2 bases, and 4 bases separated the two germline ends. The CDR3 loop reads CSVQTYNEQFF. The CDR3 DNA sequence: TGCAGCGTTCAAACCTACAATGAGCAGTTCTTC.

V gene TRBV21-1 combines with J gene TRBJ2-7. TRBV21-1 is marked as a pseudogene. There are 15 residues in the CDR3. The CDR3 nucleotides are TGTGCCAGCAGCAAAGATAACGGGAGCTCCTACGAGCAGTACTTC. Translation gives CASSKDNGSSYEQYF.

The table lists this clonotype with a few counts. The rearrangement uses TRBV4-3 and TRBJ1-2; D uncertain. CDR1 and CDR2 from the germline V gene are LGHNA and YSLEER. This CDR3 has 15 amino acids. Trimming removed 0 bases from V and 4 bases from J, with 12 bases in between. This chain's CDR3 is CASSQDRTGSYGYTF. CDR3 DNA: TGCGCCAGCAGCCAAGATAGGACGGGGTCCTATGGCTACACCTTC.

This clonotype was seen only a few times. The rearrangement joins TRBV25-1 to TRBJ2-5; a weak D match, TRBD2 (6 bases). Deletions cut 3 bases from V and 4 bases from J, with 21 bases between. This CDR3 is 17 amino acids long. Per germline, CDR1 MGHDK and CDR2 SYGVNS. Here the CDR3 reads CASSDPPWGVGGETQYF. The CDR3 coding sequence is TGTGCCAGCAGTGATCCCCCTTGGGGGGTAGGTGGAGAGACCCAGTACTTC.

This clonotype was detected a few times. The V gene is TRBV12-3 or TRBV12-4, the J gene TRBJ1-2, with a weak D call TRBD1 (5 bases). The CDR3 sequence is 13 residues long. V was shortened by 6 bases and J by 7 bases, with 15 bases between the two germline ends. This chain's CDR3 is CASRYQGGAGYTF. In DNA form, the CDR3 reads TGTGCCAGCAGATATCAGGGTGGCGCTGGCTACACCTTC.

The V call is TRBV7-2, the J call TRBJ1-1; 10 nucleotides match TRBD1. Germline V CDR1 and CDR2: SGHTA, FQGNSA. The CDR3 totals 15 residues. V was pared by 1 base and J by 4 bases, with 3 bases of the junction left unmatched. This CDR3 reads CASSLGGTGATEAFF. DNA for the CDR3: TGTGCCAGCAGCTTAGGTGGGACAGGGGCCACTGAAGCTTTCTTT.

The rearrangement joins TRBV2 to TRBJ1-1; D is uncertain. Germline assignment: CDR1 SNHLY and CDR2 FYNNEI. This CDR3 comprises 13 residues. Between the trimmed V and J ends, which lost 5 bases and 1 base, there was a span of 8 bases. CDR3 sequence reads: CASSRPANTEAFF. In DNA, the CDR3 is TGTGCCAGCAGTCGTCCAGCGAACACTGAAGCTTTCTTT.

The chain has TRBV18 and TRBJ1-6; D not resolved. Germline V lookup: CDR1 KGHSH, CDR2 LQKENI. V lost 6 bases to trimming and J lost 10 bases, with 16 bases between them. This CDR3 contains 14 residues. The CDR3 loop is CASSDSRGASPLHF. Written as DNA, the CDR3 is TGTGCCAGCTCCGACTCCCGGGGAGCCTCACCCCTCCACTTT. The whole variable domain, remainder taken from reference TRBV18 and TRBJ1-6, is NAGVMQNPRHLVRRRGQEARLRCSPMKGHSHVYWYRQLPEEGLKFMVYLQKENIIDESGMPKERFSAEFPKEGPSILRIQQVVRGDSAAYFCASSDSRGASPLHFGNGTRLTVT.

The genes are TRBV6-1 and TRBJ2-3, with D tentatively TRBD2 (6 bases). Trimming took 8 bases from V and 4 from J, leaving 25 bases between them. The CDR3 sequence is 17 residues long. The V gene's germline CDR1 is MNHNS and CDR2 SASEGT. CDR3: CASGELGTRRWADTQYF. The CDR3 DNA sequence: TGTGCCAGCGGGGAACTTGGGACTCGGAGGTGGGCAGATACGCAGTATTTT.